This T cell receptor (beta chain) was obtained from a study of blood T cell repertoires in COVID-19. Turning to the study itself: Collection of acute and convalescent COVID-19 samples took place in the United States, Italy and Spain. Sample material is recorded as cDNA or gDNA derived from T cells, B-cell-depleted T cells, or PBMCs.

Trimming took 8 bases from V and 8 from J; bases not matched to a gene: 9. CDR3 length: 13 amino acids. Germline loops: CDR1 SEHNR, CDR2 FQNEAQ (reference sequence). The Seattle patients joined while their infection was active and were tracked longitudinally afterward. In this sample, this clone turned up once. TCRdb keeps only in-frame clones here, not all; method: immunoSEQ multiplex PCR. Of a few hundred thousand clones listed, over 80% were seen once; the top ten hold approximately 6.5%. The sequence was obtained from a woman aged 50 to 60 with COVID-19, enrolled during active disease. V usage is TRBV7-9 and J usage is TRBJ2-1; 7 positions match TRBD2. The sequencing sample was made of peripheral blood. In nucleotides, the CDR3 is TGTGCCAGCCTGAGGACTAGTTGGGATGAGCAGTTCTTC. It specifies CASLRTSWDEQFF.